The 10 T cell receptor beta chains below come from one sample, sequenced in a study of shared clonotypes between healthy human individuals. Libraries were prepared by immunoSEQ multiplex PCR; TCRdb keeps only in-frame clonotypes and omits some of them. The sample lists approximately 640,000 clones; about two thirds were seen once. The sample consisted of memory CD4+ T cells sorted from blood. Subset denoted: CD45RA-negative fraction. All receptors come from a woman in her thirties in good health.

This clone appeared a single time. The same CDR3 is also encoded by other DNA sequences in this sample. The J gene is TRBJ2-3, the V gene TRBV18, with 7 bases aligning to TRBD2. V lost 2 bases, J lost 1 base, and 3 bases stayed unmatched. Germline V gene data show CDR1 as KGHSH and CDR2 as LQKENI. CDR3 length: 15 amino acids. The CDR3 DNA is TGTGCCAGCTCACCAGTCCTAGCGGGCACAGATACGCAGTATTTT. Protein: CASSPVLAGTDTQYF. The full variable domain, its missing parts supplied by reference TRBV18 and TRBJ2-3, is NAGVMQNPRHLVRRRGQEARLRCSPMKGHSHVYWYRQLPEEGLKFMVYLQKENIIDESGMPKERFSAEFPKEGPSILRIQQVVRGDSAAYFCASSPVLAGTDTQYFGPGTRLTVL.

V is TRBV2 and J is TRBJ2-4; D unclear. Germline V gene data show CDR1 as SNHLY and CDR2 as FYNNEI. V gave up 2 bases and J gave up 2 bases, with 7 bases separating them. The CDR3 sequence is 14 residues long. The CDR3 loop is CASSELDSKNIQYF. CDR3 in DNA: TGTGCCAGCAGTGAACTAGACTCCAAAAACATTCAGTACTTC.

The chain joins TRBV18 to TRBJ1-4; D not certain. V lost 1 base, J lost 4 bases, and 10 bases lay in between. This CDR3 region has 15 residues. Germline-derived CDR1 and CDR2 are KGHSH and LQKENI. Here the CDR3 DNA reads TGTGCCAGCTCACCACTTAAGGGCAATAATGAAAAACTGTTTTTT. It is translated as CASSPLKGNNEKLFF.

The rearrangement links TRBV10-3 to TRBJ2-1; possibly TRBD2 for D (5 bases). The CDR3 is 14 amino acids. V lost 6 bases, J lost 0 bases, and 9 bases lay in between. CDR1 and CDR2 from the germline V gene are ENHRY and SYGVKD. CDR3 residues: CAISSRDSYNEQFF. CDR3 DNA sequence: TGTGCCATCAGCTCGAGGGACTCCTACAATGAGCAGTTCTTC.

This clone was observed a single time. V is TRBV28 and J is TRBJ2-1, with D uncertain. Trimming left V 9 bases short and J 5 bases short, with 29 bases between. The CDR3 is made up of 18 amino acids. Germline values: CDR1 MDHEN, CDR2 SYDVKM. CDR3 coding DNA: TGTGCCAGTAATTCATTAGTAGAAGCTAGAACCATAGACAATGAGCAGTTCTTC. Protein product: CASNSLVEARTIDNEQFF.

The chain uses TRBV5-1 and TRBJ2-3; D is tentatively TRBD1 or TRBD2 (5 bases each). There are 15 residues in the CDR3. Germline-derived CDR1 and CDR2 are SGHRS and YFSETQ. Trimming took 0 bases from V and 1 from J, leaving 9 bases between them. CDR3 DNA: TGCGCCAGCAGCTTGGGCCGGGACGGCACAGATACGCAGTATTTT. Its protein product is CASSLGRDGTDTQYF.

This sequence joins TRBV9 and TRBJ2-2, with 11 positions matching TRBD1. Germline CDR1 is SGDLS and CDR2 is YYNGEE. The CDR3 spans 16 residues. V shed 6 bases, J shed 4 bases, and the junction held 8 bases outside the gene matches. The DNA for the CDR3 is TGTGCCAGCACCCGGACAGGGGGCGGCGTCACCGGGGAGCTGTTTTTT. Encoded protein: CASTRTGGGVTGELFF.

The J gene is TRBJ2-3, the V gene TRBV5-4, with D possibly being TRBD1 (6 bases). The CDR3 has 14 amino acids. Germline V gene lookup returns CDR1 SGHNT and CDR2 YYREEE (reference sequence). The V gene lost 0 bases and the J gene lost 5 bases, with 10 bases spanning the gap. CDR3 DNA sequence: TGTGCCAGCAGCTTGGGGGGGCCCAAAGATACGCAGTATTTT. Protein product: CASSLGGPKDTQYF.

The chain recombines TRBV4-1 with TRBJ1-2; 10 nucleotides align to TRBD1. With V trimmed by 3 bases and J by 7 bases, 11 bases remained unmatched. There are 16 residues in the CDR3. Per the germline V gene, CDR1 is MGHRA and CDR2 is YSYEKL. CDR3 bases: TGCGCCAGCAGCCACCTCTTGGGACAGGGGTCATCTGGCTACACCTTC. Translating gives CASSHLLGQGSSGYTF.

V is TRBV5-4 and J is TRBJ2-1, with 11 bases fitting TRBD2. V dropped 3 bases and J dropped 5; count of bases not matched to a gene: 1. This CDR3 is 14 amino acids long. Germline CDR1 is SGHNT and CDR2 is YYREEE (reference sequence). CDR3 region: CASSSGLADNEQFF. In DNA form, the CDR3 reads TGTGCCAGCAGCTCGGGACTAGCGGACAATGAGCAGTTCTTC.